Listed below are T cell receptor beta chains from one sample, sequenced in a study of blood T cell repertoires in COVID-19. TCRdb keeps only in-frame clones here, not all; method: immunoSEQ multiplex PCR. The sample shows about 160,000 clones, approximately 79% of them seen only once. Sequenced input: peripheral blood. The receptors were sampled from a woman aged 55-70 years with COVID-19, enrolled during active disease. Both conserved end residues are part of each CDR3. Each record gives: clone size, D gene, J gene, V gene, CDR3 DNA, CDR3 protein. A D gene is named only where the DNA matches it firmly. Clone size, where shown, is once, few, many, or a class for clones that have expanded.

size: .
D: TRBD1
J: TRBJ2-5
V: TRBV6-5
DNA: TGTGCCAGCAAGTCGGGACAGCGCTCCCAAGAGACCCAGTACTTC
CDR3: CASKSGQRSQETQYF

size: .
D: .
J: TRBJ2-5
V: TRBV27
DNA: TGTGCCAGCAGTTTATCTAGGGACTTCCAAGAGACCCAGTACTTC
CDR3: CASSLSRDFQETQYF

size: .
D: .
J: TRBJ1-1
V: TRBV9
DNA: TGTGCCAGCAGCGATCCGGGACACCCGAACACTGAAGCTTTCTTT
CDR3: CASSDPGHPNTEAFF

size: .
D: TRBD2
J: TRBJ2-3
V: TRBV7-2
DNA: TGTGCCAGCAGCAATAGCGGGAGTGGAAATACGCAGTATTTT
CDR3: CASSNSGSGNTQYF

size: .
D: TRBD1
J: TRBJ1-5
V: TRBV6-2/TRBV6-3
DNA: TGTGCCAGCAGTTACCGGGACAGAACAACACAGCCCCAGCATTTT
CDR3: CASSYRDRTTQPQHF

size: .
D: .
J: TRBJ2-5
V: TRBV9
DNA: TGTGCCAGCAGCCCGACCGACAGTTTTGGGACCCAGTACTTC
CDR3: CASSPTDSFGTQYF

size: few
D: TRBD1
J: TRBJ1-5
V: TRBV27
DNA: TGTGCCAGTTCACAGGGGAGGCATCAGCCCCAGCATTTT
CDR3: CASSQGRHQPQHF

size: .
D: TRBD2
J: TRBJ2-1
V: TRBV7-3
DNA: TGTGCCAGCAGCTTTGGGGCGAGAGCGGGACACAATGAGCAGTTCTTC
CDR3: CASSFGARAGHNEQFF

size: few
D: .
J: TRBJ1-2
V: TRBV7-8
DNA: TGTGCCAGCAGCTCCACTGGCTATGGCTACACCTTC
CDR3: CASSSTGYGYTF

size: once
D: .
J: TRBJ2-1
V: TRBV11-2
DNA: TGTGCCAGCAGCTTAGGACAGGTGGACAATGAGCAGTTCTTC
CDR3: CASSLGQVDNEQFF

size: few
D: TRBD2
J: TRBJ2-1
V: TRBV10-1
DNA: TGCGCCAGCAGTCCCCAGGGAACTAGCGGGAAGTTCTTC
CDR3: CASSPQGTSGKFF

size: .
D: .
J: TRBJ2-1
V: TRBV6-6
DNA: TGTGCCAGCAGTCCATCCCCCAGGGAACGCCCCTACAATGAGCAGTTCTTC
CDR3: CASSPSPRERPYNEQFF

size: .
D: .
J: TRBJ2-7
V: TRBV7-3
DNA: TGTGCCAGCAGCTTTGAAGCGGGCGGGATCTACGAGCAGTACTTC
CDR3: CASSFEAGGIYEQYF

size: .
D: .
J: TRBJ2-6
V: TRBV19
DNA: TGTGCCAGTAGTCCGTCGGCTGGGGCCAACGTCCTGACTTTC
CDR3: CASSPSAGANVLTF

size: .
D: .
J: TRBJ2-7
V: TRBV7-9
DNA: TGTGCCAGCAGCTATGTCAACTCCTACGAGCAGTACTTC
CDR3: CASSYVNSYEQYF

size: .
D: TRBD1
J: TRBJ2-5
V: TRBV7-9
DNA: TGTGCCAGCAGCCCTACAAGGACAGGGGGAGAGACCCAGTACTTC
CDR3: CASSPTRTGGETQYF

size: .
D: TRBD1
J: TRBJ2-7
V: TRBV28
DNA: TGTGCCAGCAGGACCGCCGGGACAGGAATCTACGAGCAGTACTTC
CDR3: CASRTAGTGIYEQYF

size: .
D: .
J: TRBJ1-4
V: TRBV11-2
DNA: TGTGCCAGCAGCCGACTCAAAAAACTGTTTTTT
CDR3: CASSRLKKLFF

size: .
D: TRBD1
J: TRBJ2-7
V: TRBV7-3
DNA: TGTGCCAGCAGCCGAGGGGGCCGGGGCGAGCAGTACTTC
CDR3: CASSRGGRGEQYF

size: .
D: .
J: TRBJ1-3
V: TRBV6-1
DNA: TGTGCCAGCAGTGAAGGCGGGGATACTGGAAACACCATATATTTT
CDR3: CASSEGGDTGNTIYF

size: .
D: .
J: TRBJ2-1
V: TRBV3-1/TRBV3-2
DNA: TGTGCCAGCAGCCAAGATGGCGGACAGTCCTACAATGAGCAGTTCTTC
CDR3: CASSQDGGQSYNEQFF

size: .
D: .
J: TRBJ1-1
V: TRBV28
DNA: TGTGCCAGCAGGCGCTTGAACACTGAAGCTTTCTTT
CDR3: CASRRLNTEAFF

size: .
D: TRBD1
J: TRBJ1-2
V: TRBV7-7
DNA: TGTGCTAGCAGCCCAAAGGACAGGCCCTGGTATGGCTACACCTTC
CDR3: CASSPKDRPWYGYTF

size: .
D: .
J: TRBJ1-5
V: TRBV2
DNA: TGTGCCAGCAGTGACGGGGGGGGCCCTAGCAATCAGCCCCAGCATTTT
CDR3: CASSDGGGPSNQPQHF

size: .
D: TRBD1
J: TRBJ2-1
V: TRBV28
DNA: TGTGCCAGCACCCATGGCGCGGGACAGGTTTACAATGAGCAGTTCTTC
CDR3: CASTHGAGQVYNEQFF

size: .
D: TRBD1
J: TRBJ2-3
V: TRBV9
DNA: TGTGCCAGCAGCAAACGACAGGGGGCGATGGCAGATACGCAGTATTTT
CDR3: CASSKRQGAMADTQYF

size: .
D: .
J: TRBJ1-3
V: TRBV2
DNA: TGTGCCAGCAGTGAAATTTCGTCGGGAAACACCATATATTTT
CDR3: CASSEISSGNTIYF

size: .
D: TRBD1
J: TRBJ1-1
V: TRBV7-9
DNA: TGTGCCAGCAGGACAGGGTCCACTGAAGCTTTCTTT
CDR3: CASRTGSTEAFF

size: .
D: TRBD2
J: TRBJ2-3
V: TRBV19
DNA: TGTGCCAGTAGTATCCTAGCGGGAGAAGGGTCAGATACGCAGTATTTT
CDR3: CASSILAGEGSDTQYF

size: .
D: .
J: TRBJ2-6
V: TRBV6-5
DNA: TGTGCCAGCAGTTGGACTGTCTCTGGGGCCAACGTCCTGACTTTC
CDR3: CASSWTVSGANVLTF

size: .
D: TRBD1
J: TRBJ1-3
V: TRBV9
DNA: TGTGCCAGCAGCTCGGGACAGGGAACGCTCTCTGGAAACACCATATATTTT
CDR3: CASSSGQGTLSGNTIYF

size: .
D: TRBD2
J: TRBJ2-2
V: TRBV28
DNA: TGTGCCAGCAGTTTCAGGGGACTAGGGGTGAACACCGGGGAGCTGTTTTTT
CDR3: CASSFRGLGVNTGELFF

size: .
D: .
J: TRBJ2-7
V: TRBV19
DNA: TGTGCCAGTAGTGAACAGGTGAGCTCCTACGAGCAGTACTTC
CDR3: CASSEQVSSYEQYF

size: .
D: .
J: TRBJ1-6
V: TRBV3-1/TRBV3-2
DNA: TGTGCCAGCAGCCAAGTCGCGGGCAGTCAGGCACCCCTCCACTTT
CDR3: CASSQVAGSQAPLHF

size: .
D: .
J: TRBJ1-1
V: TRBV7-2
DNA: TGTGCCAGCAGCTCCCAGACAGGGAACACTGAAGCTTTCTTT
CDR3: CASSSQTGNTEAFF

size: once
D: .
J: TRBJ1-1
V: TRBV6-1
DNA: TGTGCCAGCAGTGAAACGGGAACGCCGAACACTGAAGCTTTCTTT
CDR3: CASSETGTPNTEAFF